This entry concerns a single T cell receptor (beta chain). Its antigen remains unknown. These data are taken from a study of neoadjuvant anti-PD-1 for oral cavity cancer. The wider study: Non-progressing patients received a fourth nivolumab dose near day 43, then surgery on days 50-56. Study observations and caveats: With a few patients per group, TCR findings need larger cohorts.

The repertoire was sequenced with immunoSEQ multiplex PCR; TCRdb's copy has only in-frame clones and lacks some. Among roughly 67,000 clones, around 82% were seen once, and the ten largest hold roughly 3.4%. The CDR3 length is 14 residues. Germline V gives CDR1 GTSNPN, CDR2 SVGIG (reference sequence). Trimming removed 2 bases from V and 5 bases from J, with 12 bases in between. This receptor was identified in a person aged 35 to 85 with oral cavity squamous cell carcinoma. Sample: PBMCs, taken before nivolumab (anti-PD-1) treatment. This rearrangement joins TRBV30 to TRBJ2-2, with a tentative D call TRBD1 (5 bases). CDR3: CAWSTLTATGELFF. The CDR3 DNA is TGTGCCTGGAGTACGTTGACAGCAACCGGGGAGCTGTTTTTT. The whole variable domain, remainder taken from reference TRBV30 and TRBJ2-2, is SQTIHQWPATLVQPVGSPLSLECTVEGTSNPNLYWYRQAAGRGLQLLFYSVGIGQISSEVPQNLSASRPQDRQFILSSKKLLLSDSGFYLCAWSTLTATGELFFGEGSRLTVL.